Sequencing of this TCR beta chain was carried out in a study of cytomegalovirus exposure and HLA in healthy donors. Method: immunoSEQ multiplex PCR; TCRdb's copy keeps in-frame clones and lacks some. Of 100,000 to 150,000 clones listed, about 91% were seen once; the top ten hold more than 1.5%. Concerning this clone: Antigen specificity is unknown.

The CDR3 is 13 residues long. The trim removed 7 bases at V and 7 bases at J, leaving 6 bases unmatched. Germline CDR1 is SGHTA and CDR2 is FQGNSA. The donors were part of the validation cohort, which consisted of about 130 subjects and was separate from the first cohort of roughly 620 subjects. General study results and limits: Most observed TCR sequences were rare, whereas some public TCRs were detected in many donors. Researchers catalogued 160 or so TCR beta chains as cytomegalovirus-associated. Published work reported that the classifier diagnosed cytomegalovirus status with high specificity and sensitivity.

This TCR was recovered from a man aged 18-30 years in good health and CMV-seronegative. The chain combines TRBV7-2 with TRBJ1-4, with 7 bases that match TRBD1. Sequenced sample: PBMCs. CDR3 DNA: TGTGCCAGCACAGGGGGTGCTGGTGAAAAACTGTTTTTT. Translated: CASTGGAGEKLFF.